Below, 25 T cell receptor beta chains from the same sample are listed, as sequenced in a study of blood T cell repertoires in COVID-19. TCRdb's table, derived via immunoSEQ multiplex PCR, lists solely in-frame clones and lacks some. The sample includes 200,000 to 250,000 clones, 85% to 90% seen only once; the top ten take less than 3.5%. Sequences were obtained from peripheral blood. The receptors originated from a woman aged 55 to 70 with acute or convalescent COVID-19.

Only one count was recorded for this clone. The chain employs TRBV14 and TRBJ2-5; 8 nucleotides line up with TRBD2. The CDR3 loop spans 17 amino acids. The germline CDR1 and CDR2 sequences are SGHDN and FVKESK. V shed 1 base, J shed 5 bases, and the junction held 12 bases outside the gene matches. This CDR3 reads CASSQGFIAGPGETQYF. The CDR3 DNA follows: TGTGCCAGCAGCCAAGGCTTCATAGCGGGACCTGGTGAGACCCAGTACTTC.

V and J are TRBV6-1 and TRBJ1-4; no reliable D call. Trimming took 3 bases from V and 10 from J, leaving 21 bases between them. CDR1 is MNHNS, CDR2 SASEGT, per germline. CDR3 length equals 16 residues. CDR3 residues: CASSDTVTFALGKLFF. CDR3 coding DNA: TGTGCCAGCAGTGATACCGTAACGTTTGCCCTCGGAAAACTGTTTTTT.

The chain has TRBV30 and TRBJ1-6, with a weak D call TRBD1 (6 bases). The CDR3 spans 15 residues. Deletions cut 5 bases from V and 0 bases from J, with 11 bases between. Per the germline V gene, CDR1 is GTSNPN and CDR2 is SVGIG (reference sequence). The CDR3 here is CAWATGNSYNSPLHF. CDR3 in DNA: TGTGCCTGGGCAACAGGGAACTCCTATAATTCACCCCTCCACTTT. The whole variable domain, filled in from reference TRBV30 and TRBJ1-6, reads SQTIHQWPATLVQPVGSPLSLECTVEGTSNPNLYWYRQAAGRGLQLLFYSVGIGQISSEVPQNLSASRPQDRQFILSSKKLLLSDSGFYLCAWATGNSYNSPLHFGNGTRLTVT.

The gene calls are TRBV18 and TRBJ2-7, with a weak D call TRBD1 (6 bases). This CDR3 comprises 13 residues. Trimming shortened V by 6 bases and J by 3 bases, and 12 bases separated the two germline ends. CDR1 is KGHSH and CDR2 is LQKENI in the germline V gene. The CDR3 DNA is TGTGCCAGCTCCGTTTCACAGGGCTACGAGCAGTACTTC. Encoded protein: CASSVSQGYEQYF.

This rearrangement joins TRBV9 to TRBJ2-5, with D hard to call. The CDR3 extends over 11 amino acids. Trimming cost V 3 bases and J 2 bases, with 2 bases left between them. In germline, CDR1 is SGDLS, CDR2 YYNGEE. This CDR3 reads CASSAQETQYF. The CDR3 coding sequence is TGTGCCAGCAGCGCGCAAGAGACCCAGTACTTC. Full variable domain (rest looked up from reference TRBV9 and TRBJ2-5): DSGVTQTPKHLITATGQRVTLRCSPRSGDLSVYWYQQSLDQGLQFLIQYYNGEERAKGNILERFSAQQFPDLHSELNLSSLELGDSALYFCASSAQETQYFGPGTRLLVL.

The genes are TRBV11-2 and TRBJ1-4, with 8 bases lining up with TRBD1. V trimming: 6 bases; J trimming: 4 bases; junction bases outside the gene matches: 4. CDR3 length: 14 residues. Germline CDR1 and CDR2: SGHAT and FQNNGV. The CDR3 protein is CASRLGQVNEKLFF. In nucleotides, the CDR3 is TGTGCCAGCAGATTGGGACAGGTTAATGAAAAACTGTTTTTT.

This clone has a handful of counts. The V call is TRBV2, the J call TRBJ2-7; the match to TRBD1 covers 8 bases. The CDR3 has 15 amino acids. Germline CDR1 is SNHLY and CDR2 is FYNNEI. V was clipped by 4 bases and J by 4 bases; unmatched bases: 9. CDR3 nucleotides: TGTGCCAGCAGTGCCTCGGGACAGGCAAGTTACGAGCAGTACTTC. Its translation is CASSASGQASYEQYF.

The chain is built from TRBV12-3 or TRBV12-4 and TRBJ1-2; TRBD1 might be the D (6 bases). The length of the CDR3 is 13 residues. V shed 5 bases and J shed 6 bases, with 13 bases lying between them. The CDR3 loop is CASSPTGRHGYTF. CDR3 sequence (DNA): TGTGCCAGCAGTCCGACAGGAAGGCATGGCTACACCTTC.

V is TRBV10-1 and J is TRBJ2-1, with 9 bases matching TRBD1. The CDR3 contains 14 residues. CDR1 is WNHNN and CDR2 is SYGVQD in the germline V gene (reference sequence). Germline trimming cut 9 bases from V and 5 bases from J; bases unmatched to any gene: 8. The CDR3 region is CASCSGTGNNEQFF. DNA for the CDR3: TGCGCCAGTTGTTCCGGGACAGGGAACAATGAGCAGTTCTTC.

The chain uses TRBV5-8 and TRBJ1-1, with D uncertain. The V end lost 0 bases, the J end lost 4 bases, and 10 bases lay between the germline ends. The V gene's germline CDR1 is SGHTS and CDR2 YDEGEE. The length of the CDR3 is 14 residues. This CDR3 reads CASSLGESGTEAFF. The CDR3 bases are TGTGCCAGCAGCTTGGGGGAAAGCGGCACTGAAGCTTTCTTT.

The rearrangement links TRBV19 to TRBJ2-2; possible D gene TRBD2, 6 bases. CDR1 LNHDA and CDR2 SQIVND come from the germline V gene (reference sequence). This CDR3 contains 15 residues. V gave up 6 bases and J gave up 5 bases, with 16 bases separating them. Here the CDR3 reads CASSLGTQGTGELFF. The CDR3 DNA reads TGTGCCAGTAGCCTCGGGACTCAAGGAACCGGGGAGCTGTTTTTT.

The genes are TRBV5-1 and TRBJ2-3, with D maybe TRBD2 (6 bases). V lost 0 bases and J lost 6, with 11 bases in between. The CDR3 length is 14 residues. Germline V gene data show CDR1 as SGHRS and CDR2 as YFSETQ. DNA for the CDR3: TGCGCCAGCAGCTTGGATCTAGCGCCTGATACGCAGTATTTT. It translates to CASSLDLAPDTQYF. Supplemented by reference TRBV5-1 and TRBJ2-3, the full variable domain reads KAGVTQTPRYLIKTRGQQVTLSCSPISGHRSVSWYQQTPGQGLQFLFEYFSETQRNKGNFPGRFSGRQFSNSRSEMNVSTLELGDSALYLCASSLDLAPDTQYFGPGTRLTVL.

The J gene is TRBJ1-2, the V gene TRBV5-1; no clear D gene. The germline CDR1 and CDR2 sequences are SGHRS and YFSETQ. This CDR3 comprises 13 residues. With 3 bases removed from V and 4 bases from J, the gap between germline ends came to 10 bases. As DNA, the CDR3 is TGCGCCAGCAGCTCGTTAGACACCTATGGCTACACCTTC. Amino acid sequence: CASSSLDTYGYTF.

The chain joins TRBV10-3 to TRBJ1-4; 10 bases agree with TRBD1. V lost 10 bases to trimming and J lost 5 bases; unmatched junction nucleotides: 4. Germline values: CDR1 ENHRY, CDR2 SYGVKD. The CDR3 is made up of 13 amino acids. The CDR3 nucleotides are TGTGCCACCCGGACAGGGGGGAATGAAAAACTGTTTTTT. Translation gives CATRTGGNEKLFF.

This clone was seen more than once but under ten times. The chain carries TRBV28 and TRBJ1-2, with TRBD1 as a possible D gene (6 bases). Between the trimmed V and J ends, which lost 5 bases and 7 bases, there was a span of 20 bases. Germline values: CDR1 MDHEN, CDR2 SYDVKM. This CDR3 spans 15 amino acids. CDR3 bases: TGTGCCAGCAGTCTCGAAGGGACATCTCTTTCTGGCTACACCTTC. Its protein product is CASSLEGTSLSGYTF.

This clone was counted a single time. V gene TRBV27 combines with J gene TRBJ2-1, with D maybe TRBD2 (5 bases). V lost 1 base and J lost 4, with 14 bases in between. The CDR3 has 16 residues. Looked up from germline, CDR1 is MNHEY and CDR2 is SMNVEV (reference sequence). DNA for the CDR3: TGTGCCAGCAGTTTATTAGGTCGCGGCGGGTACAATGAGCAGTTCTTC. Protein product: CASSLLGRGGYNEQFF.

V gene TRBV19 combines with J gene TRBJ2-1, with 10 nucleotides matching TRBD2. The CDR3 has 15 amino acids. Germline CDR1 LNHDA, CDR2 SQIVND (reference sequence). V dropped 1 base and J dropped 5; count of bases not matched to a gene: 2. The CDR3 is CASSIVAGGHNEQFF. The DNA of the CDR3 is TGTGCCAGTAGTATAGTAGCGGGGGGCCACAATGAGCAGTTCTTC.

For this clone: Other nucleotide sequences in the sample specify the same CDR3. The genes are TRBV5-1 and TRBJ2-3; 9 nucleotides agree with TRBD2. After removal of 1 base from V and 6 bases from J, the junction contained 3 bases not matched to a gene. This CDR3 has 14 amino acids. From germline, CDR1 is SGHRS and CDR2 YFSETQ. The CDR3 bases are TGCGCCAGCAGCTTGCTAGCGGGGACTGATACGCAGTATTTT. Amino acids: CASSLLAGTDTQYF.

The chain joins TRBV5-1 to TRBJ1-1; possible D gene TRBD1, 6 bases. Germline V lookup: CDR1 SGHRS, CDR2 YFSETQ. The V end lost 3 bases, the J end lost 0 bases, and 9 bases lay between the germline ends. This CDR3 comprises 14 residues. In DNA, the CDR3 is TGCGCCAGCAGCTCACAGGGATTGAACACTGAAGCTTTCTTT. Translation gives CASSSQGLNTEAFF. Full variable domain (outside the CDR3, taken from reference TRBV5-1 and TRBJ1-1): KAGVTQTPRYLIKTRGQQVTLSCSPISGHRSVSWYQQTPGQGLQFLFEYFSETQRNKGNFPGRFSGRQFSNSRSEMNVSTLELGDSALYLCASSSQGLNTEAFFGQGTRLTVV.

The chain carries TRBV5-1 and TRBJ1-2, with TRBD1 matching 9 bases. CDR1 is SGHRS and CDR2 is YFSETQ in the germline V gene. The CDR3 contains 17 residues. Trimming at V came to 4 bases and at J to 4 bases, leaving 14 bases not matched to a gene. In DNA form, the CDR3 reads TGCGCCAGCAGCGAAGGGACAGGGCCGCTGGTTAGCTATGGCTACACCTTC. This sequence encodes CASSEGTGPLVSYGYTF.

This chain links TRBV10-2 with TRBJ2-6; tentative D call: TRBD1 (6 bases). Trimming left V 6 bases short and J 1 base short, with 10 bases between. CDR1 is WSHSY, CDR2 SAAADI, per germline. The CDR3 is 15 residues long. The CDR3 sequence: CASRSGQSGANVLTF. CDR3 in DNA: TGCGCCAGCAGGAGCGGACAGTCTGGGGCCAACGTCCTGACTTTC.

The V gene is TRBV5-1, the J gene TRBJ2-1; the D gene is possibly TRBD2 (6 bases). With 4 bases removed from V and 4 bases from J, the gap between germline ends came to 15 bases. Germline V gene sequence: CDR1 SGHRS, CDR2 YFSETQ. This CDR3 comprises 15 residues. The CDR3 sequence: CASSPGGTVYNEQFF. CDR3 DNA: TGCGCCAGCAGCCCCGGAGGGACGGTATACAATGAGCAGTTCTTC.

This clone was seen a single time. The rearrangement uses TRBV7-9 and TRBJ2-5; 8 nucleotides agree with TRBD2. Trimming cost V 2 bases and J 0 bases; bases outside gene matches: 5. CDR3 length: 16 amino acids. Germline lookup yields CDR1 SEHNR and CDR2 FQNEAQ (reference sequence). The CDR3 spells CASSLSRGGNQETQYF. The DNA for the CDR3 is TGTGCCAGCAGCTTAAGTCGGGGGGGAAACCAAGAGACCCAGTACTTC. Together with reference TRBV7-9 and TRBJ2-5, the CDR3 gives the full variable domain: DTGVSQNPRHKITKRGQNVTFRCDPISEHNRLYWYRQTLGQGPEFLTYFQNEAQLEKSRLLSDRFSAERPKGSFSTLEIQRTEQGDSAMYLCASSLSRGGNQETQYFGPGTRLLVL.

This clone was counted a single time. V is TRBV7-3 and J is TRBJ2-7; 11 bases are a match to TRBD2. The CDR3 has 17 amino acids. Looked up from germline, CDR1 is SGHTA and CDR2 is FQGTGA. Trimming removed 0 bases from V and 6 bases from J; junction bases left unmatched: 10. CDR3 nucleotide sequence: TGTGCCAGCAGCTTAACGCCACCACTAGCGGGGGCCGTCGAGCAGTACTTC. This codes for CASSLTPPLAGAVEQYF.

The chain joins TRBV5-1 to TRBJ1-6, with 9 nucleotides matching TRBD1. V dropped 4 bases and J dropped 9; count of bases not matched to a gene: 8. Looked up from germline, CDR1 is SGHRS and CDR2 is YFSETQ. This CDR3 contains 15 residues. The CDR3 sequence is CASSPATGGVSPLHF. CDR3 nucleotides: TGCGCCAGCAGCCCGGCGACAGGGGGGGTTTCACCCCTCCACTTT.